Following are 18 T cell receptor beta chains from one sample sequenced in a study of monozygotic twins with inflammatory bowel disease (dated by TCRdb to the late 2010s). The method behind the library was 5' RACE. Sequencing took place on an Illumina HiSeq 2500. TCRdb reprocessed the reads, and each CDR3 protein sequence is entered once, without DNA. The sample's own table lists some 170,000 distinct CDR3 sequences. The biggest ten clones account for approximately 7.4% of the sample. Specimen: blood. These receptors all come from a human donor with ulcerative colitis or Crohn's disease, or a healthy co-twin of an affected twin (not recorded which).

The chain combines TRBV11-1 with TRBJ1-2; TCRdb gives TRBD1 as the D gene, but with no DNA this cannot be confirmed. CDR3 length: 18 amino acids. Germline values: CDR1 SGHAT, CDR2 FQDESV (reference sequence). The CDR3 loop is CASSLTSGTDPTNYGYTF. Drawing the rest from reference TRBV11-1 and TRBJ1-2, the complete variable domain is EAEVAQSPRYKITEKSQAVAFWCDPISGHATLYWYRQILGQGPELLVQFQDESVVDDSQLPKDRFSAERLKGVDSTLKIQPAELGDSAMYLCASSLTSGTDPTNYGYTFGSGTRLTVV.

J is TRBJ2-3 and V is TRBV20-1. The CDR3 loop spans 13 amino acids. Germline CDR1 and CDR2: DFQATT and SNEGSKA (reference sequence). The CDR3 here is CSARLYVGDTQYF.

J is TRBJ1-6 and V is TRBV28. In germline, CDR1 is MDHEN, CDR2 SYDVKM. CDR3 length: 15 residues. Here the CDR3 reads CASRPGSSYNSPLHF.

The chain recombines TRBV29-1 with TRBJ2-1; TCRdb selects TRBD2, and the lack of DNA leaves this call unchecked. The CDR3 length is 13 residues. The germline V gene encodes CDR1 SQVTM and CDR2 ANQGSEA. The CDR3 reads CSVQLAGGSQQFF.

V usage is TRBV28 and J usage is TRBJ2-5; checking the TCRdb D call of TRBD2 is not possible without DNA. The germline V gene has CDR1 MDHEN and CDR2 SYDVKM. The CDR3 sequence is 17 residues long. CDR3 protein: CASSSPTSGSAGETQYF. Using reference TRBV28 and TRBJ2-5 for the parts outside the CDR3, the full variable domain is DVKVTQSSRYLVKRTGEKVFLECVQDMDHENMFWYRQDPGLGLRLIYFSYDVKMKEKGDIPEGYSVSREKKERFSLILESASTNQTSMYLCASSSPTSGSAGETQYFGPGTRLLVL.

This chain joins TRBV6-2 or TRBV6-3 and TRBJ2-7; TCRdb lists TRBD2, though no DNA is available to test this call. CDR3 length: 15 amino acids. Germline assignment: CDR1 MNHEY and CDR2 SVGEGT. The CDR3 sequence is CASSPTLPAYYEQYF.

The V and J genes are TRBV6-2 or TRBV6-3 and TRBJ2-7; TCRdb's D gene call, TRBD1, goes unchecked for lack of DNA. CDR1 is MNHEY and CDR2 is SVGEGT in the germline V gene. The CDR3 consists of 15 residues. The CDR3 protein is CASSNRRDRFVSWTF.

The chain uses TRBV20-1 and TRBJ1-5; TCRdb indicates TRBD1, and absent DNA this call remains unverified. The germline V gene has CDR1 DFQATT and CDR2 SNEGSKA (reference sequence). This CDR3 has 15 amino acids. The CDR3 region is CSARDWVRVGQPQHF.

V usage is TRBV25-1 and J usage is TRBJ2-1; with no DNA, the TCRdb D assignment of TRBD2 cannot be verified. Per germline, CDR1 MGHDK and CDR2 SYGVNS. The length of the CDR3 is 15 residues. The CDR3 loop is CASSTVGSTYNEQFF.

The CDR3 here is CASSDRGLVEQFF. The chain uses TRBV6-2 or TRBV6-3 and TRBJ2-1; TCRdb reports TRBD1, a call that lacks DNA to check it against. The germline gives CDR1 MNHEY, CDR2 SVGEGT. This CDR3 contains 13 residues.

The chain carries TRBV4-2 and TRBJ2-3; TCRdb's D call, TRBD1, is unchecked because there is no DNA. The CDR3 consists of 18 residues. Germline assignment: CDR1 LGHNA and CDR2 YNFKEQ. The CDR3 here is CASSQGSQGAGRTDTQYF.

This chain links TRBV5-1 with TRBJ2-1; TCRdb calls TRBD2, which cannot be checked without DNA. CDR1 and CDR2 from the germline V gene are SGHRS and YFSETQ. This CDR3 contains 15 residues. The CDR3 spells CASSSLAGGRNEQFF.

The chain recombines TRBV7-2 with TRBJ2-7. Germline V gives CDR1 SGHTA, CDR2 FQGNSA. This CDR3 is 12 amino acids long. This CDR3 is CASSFAGYEQYF.

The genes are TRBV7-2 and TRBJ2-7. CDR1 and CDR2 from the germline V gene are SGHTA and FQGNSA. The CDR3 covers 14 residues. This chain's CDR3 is CASSLVWSSYEQYF.

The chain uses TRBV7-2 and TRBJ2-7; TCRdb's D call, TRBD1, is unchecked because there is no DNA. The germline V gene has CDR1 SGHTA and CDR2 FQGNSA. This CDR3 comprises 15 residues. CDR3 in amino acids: CASSLLQGVSYEQYF. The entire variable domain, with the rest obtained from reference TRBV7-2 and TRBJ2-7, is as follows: GAGVSQSPSNKVTEKGKDVELRCDPISGHTALYWYRQSLGQGLEFLIYFQGNSAPDKSGLPSDRFSAERTGGSVSTLTIQRTQQEDSAVYLCASSLLQGVSYEQYFGPGTRLTVT.

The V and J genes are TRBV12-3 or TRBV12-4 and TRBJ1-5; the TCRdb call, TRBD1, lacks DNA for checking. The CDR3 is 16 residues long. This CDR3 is CASSSPVRGGNQPQHF.

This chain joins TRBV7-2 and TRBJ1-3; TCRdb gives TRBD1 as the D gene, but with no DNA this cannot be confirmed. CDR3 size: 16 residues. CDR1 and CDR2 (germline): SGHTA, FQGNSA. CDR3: CASSNPDRGNGNTIYF.

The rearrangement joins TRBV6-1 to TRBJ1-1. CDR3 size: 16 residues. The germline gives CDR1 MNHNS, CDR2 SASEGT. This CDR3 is CASSEGPLALNTEAFF.